This T cell receptor beta chain was sequenced in a study of CD4 T cells in relation to SARS-CoV-2 and coronaviruses. Profiled with immunoSEQ multiplex PCR; TCRdb holds only in-frame clones, not every one. The sample consists of under 25,000 clones, 78% of them appearing once. The V gene lost 3 bases and the J gene lost 8 bases, with 13 bases spanning the gap. The CDR3 runs 13 residues. CD4+ T cells from unexposed donors were obtained before the COVID-19 pandemic (2011-2018). Isolation of CD4+ T cells took place after roughly nine days in culture. Cells permitting, SARS-CoV-2 S/N and four cold-coronavirus spikes were tested on unexposed-donor CD4+ T cells. Concerning this clone: Its matching antigen is unknown.

Sequenced material: CD4+ T cells from PBMCs, cultured in vitro. This receptor was identified in a human donor in good health. The chain has TRBV12-3 or TRBV12-4 and TRBJ1-2, with no clear D. CDR3 sequence reads: CASSFLSRDGYTF. CDR3 bases: TGTGCCAGCAGTTTCCTATCACGCGACGGCTACACCTTC.